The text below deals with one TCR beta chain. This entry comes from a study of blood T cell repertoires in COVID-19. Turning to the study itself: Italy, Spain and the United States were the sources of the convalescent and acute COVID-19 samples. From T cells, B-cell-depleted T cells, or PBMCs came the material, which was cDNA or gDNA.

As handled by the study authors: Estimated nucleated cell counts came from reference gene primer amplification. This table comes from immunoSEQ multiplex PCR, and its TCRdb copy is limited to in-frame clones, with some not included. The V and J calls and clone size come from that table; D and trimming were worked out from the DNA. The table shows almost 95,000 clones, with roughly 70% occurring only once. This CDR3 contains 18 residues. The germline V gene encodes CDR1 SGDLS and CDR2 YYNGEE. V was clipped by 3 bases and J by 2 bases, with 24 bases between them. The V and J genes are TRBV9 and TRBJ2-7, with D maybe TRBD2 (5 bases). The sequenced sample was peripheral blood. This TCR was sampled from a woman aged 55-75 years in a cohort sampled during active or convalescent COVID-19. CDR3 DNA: TGTGCCAGCAGCGCATCAATGGCGGTCGGCAGAGGGACCTACGAGCAGTACTTC. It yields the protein CASSASMAVGRGTYEQYF. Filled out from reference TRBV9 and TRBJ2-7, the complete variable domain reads DSGVTQTPKHLITATGQRVTLRCSPRSGDLSVYWYQQSLDQGLQFLIQYYNGEERAKGNILERFSAQQFPDLHSELNLSSLELGDSALYFCASSASMAVGRGTYEQYFGPGTRLTVT.